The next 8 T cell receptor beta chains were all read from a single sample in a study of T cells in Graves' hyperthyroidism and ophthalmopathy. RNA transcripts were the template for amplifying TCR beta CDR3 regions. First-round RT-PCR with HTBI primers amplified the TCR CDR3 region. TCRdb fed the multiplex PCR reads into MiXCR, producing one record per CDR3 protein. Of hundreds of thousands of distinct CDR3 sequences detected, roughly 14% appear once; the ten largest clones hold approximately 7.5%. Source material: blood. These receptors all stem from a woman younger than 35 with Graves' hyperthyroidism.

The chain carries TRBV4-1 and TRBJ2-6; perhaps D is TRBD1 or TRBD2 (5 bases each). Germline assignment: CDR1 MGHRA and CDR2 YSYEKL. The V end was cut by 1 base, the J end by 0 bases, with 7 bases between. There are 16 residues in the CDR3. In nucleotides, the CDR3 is TGCGCCAGCAGCCAAGGAGGGGTCTCTGGGGCCAACGTCCTGACTTTC. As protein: CASSQGGVSGANVLTF.

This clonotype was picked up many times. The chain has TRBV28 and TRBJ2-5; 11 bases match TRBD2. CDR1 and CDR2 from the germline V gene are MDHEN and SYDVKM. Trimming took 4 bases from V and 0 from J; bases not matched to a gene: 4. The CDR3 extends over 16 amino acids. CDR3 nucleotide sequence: TGTGCCAGCAGTTATTCGACTAGCGGGGACCAAGAGACCCAGTACTTC. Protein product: CASSYSTSGDQETQYF.

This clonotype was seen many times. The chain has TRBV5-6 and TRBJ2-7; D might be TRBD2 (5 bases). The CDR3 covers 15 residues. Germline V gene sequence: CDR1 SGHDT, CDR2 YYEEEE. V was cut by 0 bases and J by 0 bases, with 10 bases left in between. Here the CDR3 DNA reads TGTGCCAGCAGCTTGGAACCGGGAAACTCCTACGAGCAGTACTTC. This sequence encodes CASSLEPGNSYEQYF. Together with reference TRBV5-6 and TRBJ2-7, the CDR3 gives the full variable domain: DAGVTQSPTHLIKTRGQQVTLRCSPKSGHDTVSWYQQALGQGPQFIFQYYEEEERQRGNFPDRFSGHQFPNYSSELNVNALLLGDSALYLCASSLEPGNSYEQYFGPGTRLTVT.

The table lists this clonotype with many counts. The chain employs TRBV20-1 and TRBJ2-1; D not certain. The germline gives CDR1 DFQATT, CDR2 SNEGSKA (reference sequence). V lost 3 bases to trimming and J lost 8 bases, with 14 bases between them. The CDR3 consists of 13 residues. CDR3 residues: CSASGLGIHEQFF. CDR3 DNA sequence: TGCAGTGCTAGTGGTCTGGGGATACATGAGCAGTTCTTC.

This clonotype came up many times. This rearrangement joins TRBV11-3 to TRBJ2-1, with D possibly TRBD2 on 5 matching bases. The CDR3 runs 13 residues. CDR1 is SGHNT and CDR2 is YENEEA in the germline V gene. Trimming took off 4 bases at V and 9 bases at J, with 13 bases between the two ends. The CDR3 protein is CASSSRAAGEQFF. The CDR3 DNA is TGTGCCAGCAGCTCCCGGGCCGCGGGTGAGCAGTTCTTC.

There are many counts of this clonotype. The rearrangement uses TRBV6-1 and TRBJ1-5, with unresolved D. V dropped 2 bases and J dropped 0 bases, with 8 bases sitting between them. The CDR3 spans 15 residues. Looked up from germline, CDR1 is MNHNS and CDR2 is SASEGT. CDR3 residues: CASSEKARSNQPQHF. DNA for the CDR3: TGTGCCAGCAGTGAAAAGGCCCGTAGCAATCAGCCCCAGCATTTT.

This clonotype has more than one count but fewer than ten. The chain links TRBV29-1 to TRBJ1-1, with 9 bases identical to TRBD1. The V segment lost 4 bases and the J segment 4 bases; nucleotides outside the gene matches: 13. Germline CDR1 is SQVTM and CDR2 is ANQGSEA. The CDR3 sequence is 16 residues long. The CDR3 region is CSVAGSGGQGGTEAFF. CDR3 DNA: TGCAGCGTTGCCGGTTCCGGGGGACAGGGTGGCACTGAAGCTTTCTTT. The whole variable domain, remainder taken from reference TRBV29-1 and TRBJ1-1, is SAVISQKPSRDICQRGTSLTIQCQVDSQVTMMFWYRQQPGQSLTLIATANQGSEATYESGFVIDKFPISRPNLTFSTLTVSNMSPEDSSIYLCSVAGSGGQGGTEAFFGQGTRLTVV.

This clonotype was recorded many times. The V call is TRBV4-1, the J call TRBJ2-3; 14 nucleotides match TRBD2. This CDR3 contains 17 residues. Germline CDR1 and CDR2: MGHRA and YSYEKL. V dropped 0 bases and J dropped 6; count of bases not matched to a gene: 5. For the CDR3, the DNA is TGCGCCAGCAGCCAAGATGGACTAGCGGGGGGTGGGGATACGCAGTATTTT. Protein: CASSQDGLAGGGDTQYF.